Listed below are T cell receptor beta chains from one sample, sequenced in a study of cytomegalovirus exposure and HLA in healthy donors. Assay: immunoSEQ multiplex PCR; the TCRdb copy retains only in-frame clones and omits some. The sample holds 95,000 to 150,000 clones, around 77% seen once. Specimen: PBMCs. All receptors derive from a man between 18 and 29 years old in good health and CMV-seropositive. The CDR3 runs from the conserved cysteine through the conserved F or W. The D gene is left open where the match is weak. For some rows the clone size is stated as once, few or many, or as a class when expanded; others skip it.

d_call: NA
j_call: TRBJ2-7
v_call: TRBV4-2
clone_size: NA
cdr3_aa: CASSQDQGSSYEQYF
cdr3_nt: TGTGCCAGCAGCCAAGATCAGGGTAGTTCCTACGAGCAGTACTTC

d_call: NA
j_call: TRBJ2-3
v_call: TRBV5-1
clone_size: NA
cdr3_aa: CASSLDLRGNTDTQYF
cdr3_nt: TGCGCCAGCAGCTTGGATCTCCGGGGGAATACAGATACGCAGTATTTT

d_call: NA
j_call: TRBJ2-7
v_call: TRBV19
clone_size: NA
cdr3_aa: CASSLAGTTAPYEQYF
cdr3_nt: TGTGCCAGTAGTTTGGCCGGGACAACGGCCCCCTACGAGCAGTACTTC

d_call: NA
j_call: TRBJ1-1
v_call: TRBV25-1
clone_size: NA
cdr3_aa: CASSEPDSNTEAFF
cdr3_nt: TGTGCCAGCAGTGAGCCCGACTCGAACACTGAAGCTTTCTTT

d_call: NA
j_call: TRBJ2-7
v_call: TRBV11-2
clone_size: few
cdr3_aa: CASSLNSLSYEQYF
cdr3_nt: TGTGCCAGCAGCTTAAACTCTCTCTCCTACGAGCAGTACTTC

d_call: NA
j_call: TRBJ2-1
v_call: TRBV7-9
clone_size: once
cdr3_aa: CASTIVQASLLEQFF
cdr3_nt: TGTGCCAGCACTATTGTACAGGCCTCCCTTCTAGAGCAGTTCTTC

d_call: TRBD2
j_call: TRBJ2-1
v_call: TRBV11-2
clone_size: few
cdr3_aa: CASSLVAGEGEQFF
cdr3_nt: TGTGCCAGCAGCTTAGTTGCGGGAGAAGGTGAGCAGTTCTTC

d_call: TRBD1
j_call: TRBJ1-6
v_call: TRBV6-6
clone_size: NA
cdr3_aa: CASKGDSSYNSPLHF
cdr3_nt: TGTGCCAGCAAGGGGGACAGCTCCTATAATTCACCCCTCCACTTT

d_call: NA
j_call: TRBJ1-6
v_call: TRBV6-5
clone_size: few
cdr3_aa: CASRIESSYNSPLHF
cdr3_nt: TGTGCCAGCAGAATAGAGAGCTCCTATAATTCACCCCTCCACTTT

d_call: TRBD2
j_call: TRBJ2-7
v_call: TRBV5-1
clone_size: NA
cdr3_aa: CASSLGLAASYEQYF
cdr3_nt: TGCGCCAGCAGCTTGGGACTAGCGGCGTCCTACGAGCAGTACTTC

d_call: TRBD2
j_call: TRBJ2-3
v_call: TRBV15
clone_size: NA
cdr3_aa: CATSRLAGYTDTQYF
cdr3_nt: TGTGCCACCAGCAGACTAGCGGGGTACACAGATACGCAGTATTTT

d_call: TRBD2
j_call: TRBJ2-1
v_call: TRBV7-8
clone_size: NA
cdr3_aa: CATQQPVKREAYNEQFF
cdr3_nt: TGTGCCACCCAACAGCCCGTCAAGCGGGAGGCCTACAATGAGCAGTTCTTC

d_call: NA
j_call: TRBJ1-1
v_call: TRBV9
clone_size: NA
cdr3_aa: CASSNRAYTEAFF
cdr3_nt: TGTGCCAGCTCCAACAGGGCATATACTGAAGCTTTCTTT

d_call: NA
j_call: TRBJ1-3
v_call: TRBV6-5
clone_size: NA
cdr3_aa: CASSYKGGGSGNTIYF
cdr3_nt: TGTGCCAGCAGTTACAAGGGCGGGGGCTCTGGAAACACCATATATTTT

d_call: NA
j_call: TRBJ1-6
v_call: TRBV6-5
clone_size: NA
cdr3_aa: CASSPGSSPLHF
cdr3_nt: TGTGCCAGCAGTCCCGGTAGTTCACCCCTCCACTTT

d_call: TRBD1
j_call: TRBJ1-1
v_call: TRBV5-6
clone_size: once
cdr3_aa: CASSLGQGALNTEAFF
cdr3_nt: TGTGCCAGCAGCTTGGGACAGGGGGCTCTGAACACTGAAGCTTTCTTT

d_call: NA
j_call: TRBJ1-2
v_call: TRBV15
clone_size: few
cdr3_aa: CATSRDYLGRSYTF
cdr3_nt: TGTGCCACCAGCAGAGATTATTTGGGGCGGAGCTACACCTTC

d_call: NA
j_call: TRBJ1-4
v_call: TRBV7-6
clone_size: NA
cdr3_aa: CASSPYPQGGEKLFF
cdr3_nt: TGTGCCAGCAGCCCTTACCCCCAGGGCGGCGAAAAACTGTTTTTT

d_call: NA
j_call: TRBJ2-2
v_call: TRBV2
clone_size: NA
cdr3_aa: CASSEALWGSRAGELFF
cdr3_nt: TGTGCCAGCAGTGAAGCGCTATGGGGTTCCAGGGCCGGGGAGCTGTTTTTT

d_call: TRBD2
j_call: TRBJ2-1
v_call: TRBV5-6
clone_size: NA
cdr3_aa: CASSWGTSGSMYEQFF
cdr3_nt: TGTGCCAGCAGCTGGGGGACTAGCGGGAGTATGTATGAGCAGTTCTTC

d_call: NA
j_call: TRBJ1-1
v_call: TRBV5-6
clone_size: NA
cdr3_aa: CASSLGGNTEAFF
cdr3_nt: TGTGCCAGCAGCTTAGGAGGGAACACTGAAGCTTTCTTT

d_call: NA
j_call: TRBJ2-5
v_call: TRBV7-6
clone_size: NA
cdr3_aa: CASSLPPRGQETQYF
cdr3_nt: TGTGCCAGCAGCCTACCCCCCCGGGGGCAAGAGACCCAGTACTTC

d_call: NA
j_call: TRBJ2-3
v_call: TRBV2
clone_size: NA
cdr3_aa: CASRGFRTDTQYF
cdr3_nt: TGTGCCAGTCGGGGGTTCCGCACAGATACGCAGTATTTT

d_call: TRBD2
j_call: TRBJ2-1
v_call: TRBV5-6
clone_size: NA
cdr3_aa: CASSGRTSGLRGNEQFF
cdr3_nt: TGTGCCAGCAGCGGGAGGACTAGCGGGTTACGGGGCAATGAGCAGTTCTTC

d_call: TRBD1
j_call: TRBJ2-2
v_call: TRBV28
clone_size: NA
cdr3_aa: CASRFLSSGTGIVAGELFF
cdr3_nt: TGTGCCAGCAGGTTCTTAAGCTCCGGGACAGGGATTGTCGCCGGGGAGCTGTTTTTT

d_call: TRBD1
j_call: TRBJ1-2
v_call: TRBV7-9
clone_size: NA
cdr3_aa: CASSPPDRGVDGYTF
cdr3_nt: TGTGCCAGCAGCCCCCCGGACAGGGGGGTGGATGGCTACACCTTC

d_call: NA
j_call: TRBJ1-1
v_call: TRBV9
clone_size: NA
cdr3_aa: CASSVDGDTEAFF
cdr3_nt: TGTGCCAGCAGCGTAGACGGAGACACTGAAGCTTTCTTT

d_call: NA
j_call: TRBJ1-2
v_call: TRBV6-6
clone_size: NA
cdr3_aa: CASTLGEYYGYTF
cdr3_nt: TGTGCCAGCACTTTAGGAGAGTACTATGGCTACACCTTC

d_call: NA
j_call: TRBJ1-6
v_call: TRBV7-6
clone_size: NA
cdr3_aa: CASSPGGGGNSPLHF
cdr3_nt: TGTGCCAGCAGTCCCGGTGGGGGGGGAAATTCACCCCTCCACTTT

d_call: TRBD1
j_call: TRBJ1-1
v_call: TRBV29-1
clone_size: NA
cdr3_aa: CSVEGAGGVSSEAFF
cdr3_nt: TGCAGCGTTGAAGGGGCAGGGGGCGTATCGTCTGAAGCTTTCTTT

d_call: TRBD1
j_call: TRBJ1-1
v_call: TRBV5-6
clone_size: NA
cdr3_aa: CASSKFRDRHTEAFF
cdr3_nt: TGTGCCAGCAGCAAATTCCGGGACAGACACACTGAAGCTTTCTTT

d_call: NA
j_call: TRBJ1-5
v_call: TRBV6-5
clone_size: NA
cdr3_aa: CASSSAGTEPQHF
cdr3_nt: TGTGCCAGCAGCTCCGCGGGAACGGAGCCCCAGCATTTT

d_call: TRBD2
j_call: TRBJ2-5
v_call: TRBV6-5
clone_size: NA
cdr3_aa: CASRNSGDKETQYF
cdr3_nt: TGTGCCAGCAGGAACAGCGGGGATAAAGAGACCCAGTACTTC

d_call: TRBD1
j_call: TRBJ2-5
v_call: TRBV5-4
clone_size: NA
cdr3_aa: CASSRPGGEETQYF
cdr3_nt: TGTGCCAGCAGCCGTCCAGGGGGCGAGGAGACCCAGTACTTC

d_call: NA
j_call: TRBJ2-1
v_call: TRBV7-3
clone_size: NA
cdr3_aa: CASSSERLRDLKSSYNEQFF
cdr3_nt: TGTGCCAGCAGCTCAGAGCGTTTAAGGGACTTAAAAAGCTCCTACAATGAGCAGTTCTTC

d_call: TRBD1
j_call: TRBJ1-2
v_call: TRBV19
clone_size: NA
cdr3_aa: CAISPGQGAFRYGYTF
cdr3_nt: TGTGCCATTAGCCCGGGACAGGGCGCGTTCCGCTATGGCTACACCTTC

d_call: NA
j_call: TRBJ1-5
v_call: TRBV19
clone_size: NA
cdr3_aa: CASSMGGQGNQPQHF
cdr3_nt: TGTGCCAGTAGTATGGGTGGGCAGGGAAATCAGCCCCAGCATTTT

d_call: NA
j_call: TRBJ1-1
v_call: TRBV30
clone_size: NA
cdr3_aa: CAWREGRGYTEAFF
cdr3_nt: TGTGCCTGGAGGGAGGGCCGTGGGTACACTGAAGCTTTCTTT

d_call: NA
j_call: TRBJ1-3
v_call: TRBV6-5
clone_size: NA
cdr3_aa: CASSGHGQSNTIYF
cdr3_nt: TGTGCCAGCAGTGGTCACGGACAGTCAAACACCATATATTTT

d_call: NA
j_call: TRBJ2-7
v_call: TRBV7-6
clone_size: NA
cdr3_aa: CASSSGGLAAYEQYF
cdr3_nt: TGTGCCAGCAGCTCTGGGGGACTCGCAGCCTACGAGCAGTACTTC

d_call: NA
j_call: TRBJ2-7
v_call: TRBV5-1
clone_size: NA
cdr3_aa: CASSWGGEPRFGTYEQYF
cdr3_nt: TGCGCCAGCAGCTGGGGTGGGGAACCTCGCTTCGGGACCTACGAGCAGTACTTC

d_call: NA
j_call: TRBJ1-6
v_call: TRBV6-5
clone_size: few
cdr3_aa: CASRPWTDNSPLHF
cdr3_nt: TGTGCCAGCAGACCTTGGACAGATAATTCACCCCTCCACTTT

d_call: TRBD1
j_call: TRBJ1-2
v_call: TRBV5-5
clone_size: NA
cdr3_aa: CASSWDRVDRGYTF
cdr3_nt: TGTGCCAGCAGCTGGGACAGGGTTGATCGGGGCTACACCTTC

d_call: NA
j_call: TRBJ2-1
v_call: TRBV6-5
clone_size: few
cdr3_aa: CASISGSYNEQFF
cdr3_nt: TGTGCCAGCATAAGCGGTTCCTACAATGAGCAGTTCTTC

d_call: TRBD2
j_call: TRBJ2-3
v_call: TRBV5-4
clone_size: few
cdr3_aa: CASSLSGMGTDTQYF
cdr3_nt: TGTGCCAGCAGCTTGAGCGGGATGGGCACAGATACGCAGTATTTT

d_call: NA
j_call: TRBJ2-1
v_call: TRBV5-4
clone_size: NA
cdr3_aa: CASSFPESGTSSNEQFF
cdr3_nt: TGTGCCAGCAGCTTTCCCGAGTCGGGTACTAGCAGCAATGAGCAGTTCTTC

d_call: NA
j_call: TRBJ1-2
v_call: TRBV7-8
clone_size: NA
cdr3_aa: CASSLGSGTGYTF
cdr3_nt: TGTGCCAGCAGCTTAGGCTCGGGAACAGGCTACACCTTC

d_call: NA
j_call: TRBJ1-2
v_call: TRBV28
clone_size: NA
cdr3_aa: CASSLGTDYGYTF
cdr3_nt: TGTGCCAGCAGTTTGGGGACTGACTATGGCTACACCTTC

d_call: TRBD2
j_call: TRBJ2-2
v_call: TRBV6-5
clone_size: NA
cdr3_aa: CASRSGLVGTGELFF
cdr3_nt: TGTGCCAGCAGATCGGGACTAGTGGGCACCGGGGAGCTGTTTTTT

d_call: TRBD1
j_call: TRBJ1-1
v_call: TRBV6-1
clone_size: NA
cdr3_aa: CASTLDRAGNTEAFF
cdr3_nt: TGTGCCAGCACCCTGGACAGGGCTGGGAACACTGAAGCTTTCTTT

d_call: NA
j_call: TRBJ2-1
v_call: TRBV5-1
clone_size: once
cdr3_aa: CASSFDSYYNEQFF
cdr3_nt: TGCGCCAGCAGCTTTGACAGTTATTACAATGAGCAGTTCTTC

d_call: TRBD2
j_call: TRBJ2-1
v_call: TRBV7-8
clone_size: NA
cdr3_aa: CASSPSGLAGYNEQFF
cdr3_nt: TGTGCCAGCAGCCCTTCCGGACTAGCGGGCTACAATGAGCAGTTCTTC

d_call: NA
j_call: TRBJ2-7
v_call: TRBV28
clone_size: NA
cdr3_aa: CASSLQASSYEQYF
cdr3_nt: TGTGCCAGCAGTTTACAGGCAAGCTCCTACGAGCAGTACTTC

d_call: NA
j_call: TRBJ2-2
v_call: TRBV5-1
clone_size: NA
cdr3_aa: CASSFPGVDTGELFF
cdr3_nt: TGCGCCAGCAGCTTTCCGGGGGTAGACACCGGGGAGCTGTTTTTT

d_call: TRBD1
j_call: TRBJ2-1
v_call: TRBV29-1
clone_size: NA
cdr3_aa: CSVDLPDRLYNEQFF
cdr3_nt: TGCAGCGTTGACCTCCCGGACAGGCTTTACAATGAGCAGTTCTTC